What follows describes a single TCR beta chain. Its specificity is unknown. Using RNA transcripts, the TCR beta CDR3 regions were amplified. RT-PCR in the first round used HTBI primers; a second-round multiplex PCR followed. TCRdb independently ran MiXCR on the multiplex PCR reads; one entry per CDR3 protein. Of about 1.2 million distinct CDR3 sequences listed, roughly two fifths are singletons. This record belongs to a study of Graves' ophthalmopathy and Graves' hyperthyroidism. Study outcomes and limitations: The model's ophthalmopathy progression predictions had approximately 69% sensitivity and less than 85% specificity.

The germline V gene has CDR1 SGHVS and CDR2 FQNEAQ. V lost 3 bases and J 2 bases, leaving 23 bases between the germline ends. The CDR3 loop spans 18 amino acids. Sequencing input: peripheral blood or thyroid tissue (not recorded which). The J gene is TRBJ2-7, the V gene TRBV7-8; D uncertain. This TCR was sampled from an adult man with Graves' hyperthyroidism. The CDR3 coding sequence is TGTGCCAGCAGCTTGCCCTATTCTGGCGGTCGGACCCCCTACGAGCAGTACTTC. It yields the protein CASSLPYSGGRTPYEQYF. Using reference TRBV7-8 and TRBJ2-7 for the parts outside the CDR3, the full variable domain is GAGVSQSPRYKVAKRGQDVALRCDPISGHVSLFWYQQALGQGPEFLTYFQNEAQLDKSGLPSDRFFAERPEGSVSTLKIQRTQQEDSAVYLCASSLPYSGGRTPYEQYFGPGTRLTVT.